This is a list of T cell receptor beta chains from one sample in a study of blood T cells in healthy people across ages. TCRdb processed the 5' RACE reads anew with MiXCR; each CDR3 protein has one entry. The sample records around 1,700,000 distinct CDR3 sequences, approximately 30% being singletons. The sample taken for sequencing was blood. The receptors were gathered from a woman aged 25-40 years in good health. CDR3s include the opening cysteine and the closing phenylalanine or tryptophan.

j_call v_call cdr3_aa
TRBJ2-1 TRBV28 CASRHGTSGESSYNEQFF
TRBJ2-3 TRBV6-5 CASSRGARSDTQYF
TRBJ1-1 TRBV3-1 CASSSGWGTEAFF
TRBJ1-1 TRBV6-5 CASSYDFRGRGTEAFF
TRBJ2-5 TRBV7-3 CASSLNGAGGEETQYF
TRBJ2-1 TRBV9 CAGSVVPGYNEQFF
TRBJ2-7 TRBV11-2 CASSPTDRGHEQYF
TRBJ2-3 TRBV20-1 CSASSGPGGDTQYF
TRBJ2-3 TRBV7-2 CASSSGLPPDTQYF
TRBJ2-3 TRBV11-2 CASSLDGQLRDTQYF
TRBJ2-1 TRBV20-1 CSAWGLTLGEQFF
TRBJ2-7 TRBV5-1 CTSSLANRGDEQYF
TRBJ2-7 TRBV5-1 CASSSRDRIIYEQYF
TRBJ1-4 TRBV28 CASTLGQTSATNEKLFF
TRBJ2-7 TRBV5-1 CASSGDASSYEQYF
TRBJ2-7 TRBV20-1 CSARDMGTGGYEQYF
TRBJ2-7 TRBV5-1 CASSLDVAGAPYEQYF
TRBJ1-4 TRBV15 CATSRDLDLTNEKLFF
TRBJ1-5 TRBV2 CASRLGSRNQPQHF
TRBJ2-1 TRBV13 CTSSLGLASGGTYNEQFF
TRBJ2-7 TRBV20-1 CSASSGLDYEQYF
TRBJ1-1 TRBV12-3/TRBV12-4 CASSFMGLRTEAFF
TRBJ2-7 TRBV5-1 CASSSDGTTYEQYF
TRBJ2-5 TRBV6-6 CASSYIGTGVGEQYF
TRBJ1-2 TRBV4-2 CASSPPGRGRGYTF
TRBJ2-5 TRBV7-2 CASSKRAGGFGEETQYF